This TCR beta chain was captured in a study of cytomegalovirus exposure and HLA in healthy donors. Study as a whole: Early released data comprised about 84 million unique TCRs from HLA-typed donors.

As for this clone: What it binds is not known.

The V gene's germline CDR1 is KGHSH and CDR2 LQKENI. The CDR3 contains 18 residues. Trimming left V 6 bases short and J 0 bases short, with 18 bases between. The PCR made use of 60 Vbeta and 13 Jbeta primers. The data were produced by immunoSEQ multiplex PCR, yet TCRdb's version contains in-frame clones alone and is incomplete. The data show 100,000 to 150,000 clones, around 74% seen once. The study, taken as a whole, reports: Association with HLA alleles at 0.05 false discovery rate was found for roughly 17,000 TCR beta sequences in a later analysis. The authors later found HLA-associated TCR beta chains more clonally expanded than equally common others. TCR beta V- and J-gene trimming, according to a later analysis, was linked to a missense DCLRE1C variant.

Sequencing used PBMCs. The gene calls are TRBV18 and TRBJ2-6; weak D call: TRBD2 (6 bases). This receptor was taken from a woman in her fifties or sixties in good health and CMV-seropositive. CDR3 in DNA: TGTGCCAGCTCCCTAGGGAGGTCAACTGTCTCTGGGGCCAACGTCCTGACTTTC. The encoded protein is CASSLGRSTVSGANVLTF.